This T cell receptor (beta chain) appears in the sequencing data of a study of vaccination effects on CD4 cells after COVID-19. Study-wide points: Of the vaccine-induced clones from healthy vaccinees, merely 1 of 255 recognized common cold coronaviruses as well. Late post-vaccination samples showed marked contraction of infection- and vaccine-induced clones. Convalescent patients were scarce in the study, and it lacked early post-infection timepoints.

V was clipped by 6 bases and J by 1 base; unmatched bases: 5. This CDR3 has 15 residues. Per the germline V gene, CDR1 is LGHNT and CDR2 is FRNRAP. Prior to sequencing, the ViraFEST assay stimulated PBMC with viral peptide pools, which expanded the antigen-specific CD4+ T cells. CD4+ T cells were isolated after 10 days of culture. People in the vaccine group had not been infected with SARS-CoV-2 before, and their nucleocapsid antibodies were negative. Every well got a few million PBMC, which were grown with 10 IU/ml IL-2 and about 10 ug/ml peptides. Regarding this clone: The antigen remains undetermined.

Using immunoSEQ multiplex PCR, the repertoire was profiled, and TCRdb retains in-frame clones only, with some absent. The sample lists tens of thousands of clones, roughly 70% occurring once. The chain couples TRBV12-5 to TRBJ2-2; 7 nucleotides match TRBD1. This material consisted of CD4+ T cells from PBMCs cultured with HCoV-OC43 spike peptides, taken before COVID-19 vaccination. Subset in this sample: HCoV-OC43 spike overlapping peptide pool stimulation. The clonotype comes from a human donor who received a COVID-19 vaccine. The CDR3 spells CASGLGQMNTGELFF. The CDR3 DNA is TGTGCTAGTGGACTGGGACAGATGAACACCGGGGAGCTGTTTTTT.